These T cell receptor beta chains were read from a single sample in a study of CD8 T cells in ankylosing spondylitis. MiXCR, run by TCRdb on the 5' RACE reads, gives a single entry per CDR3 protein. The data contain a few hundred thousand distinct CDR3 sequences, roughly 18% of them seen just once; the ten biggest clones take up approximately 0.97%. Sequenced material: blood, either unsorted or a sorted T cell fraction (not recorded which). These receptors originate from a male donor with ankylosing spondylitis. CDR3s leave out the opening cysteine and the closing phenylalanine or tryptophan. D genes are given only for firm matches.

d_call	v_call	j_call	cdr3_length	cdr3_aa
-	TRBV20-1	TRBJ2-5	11	SASGDPQETQY
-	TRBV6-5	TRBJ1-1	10	ASSYGGGSAF
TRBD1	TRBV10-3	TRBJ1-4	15	AISDGGTGGINEKLF
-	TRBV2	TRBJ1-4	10	ASSRANEKLF
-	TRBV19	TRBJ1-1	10	ASSTGEKEAF
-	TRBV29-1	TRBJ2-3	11	SVDFLVGDTQY
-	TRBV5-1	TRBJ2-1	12	ASSLVGDNNEQF
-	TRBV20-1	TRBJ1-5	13	SAGRGTDSNQPQH
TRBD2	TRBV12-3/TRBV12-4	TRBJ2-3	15	ASSSSRLAGGPGTQY
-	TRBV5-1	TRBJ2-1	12	ASALSTAYNEQF
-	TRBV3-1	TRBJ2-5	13	ASSQKGTVQETQY
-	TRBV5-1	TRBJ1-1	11	ASSLEPNTEAF
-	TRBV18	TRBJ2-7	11	ASSPQEGTEQY
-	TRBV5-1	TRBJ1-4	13	ASSLSGARNEKLF
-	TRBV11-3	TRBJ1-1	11	ASSYRAESEAF
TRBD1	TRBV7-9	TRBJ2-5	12	ASSRGDRVETQY
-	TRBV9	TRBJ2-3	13	ASSVSASQRDTQY
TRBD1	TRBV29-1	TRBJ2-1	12	SVGARGPYNEQF
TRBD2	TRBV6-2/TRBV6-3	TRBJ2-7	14	ASSYYETSGRGWQY
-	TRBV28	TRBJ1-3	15	ASSFKTSASSGNTIY
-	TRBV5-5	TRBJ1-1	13	ASSAKQGRDTEAF
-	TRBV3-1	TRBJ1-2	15	ASSPSGSRRRNYGYT
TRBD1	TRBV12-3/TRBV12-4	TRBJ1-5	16	ASSLAGQGGGSNQPQH
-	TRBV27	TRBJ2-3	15	ASSLRPSRSSTDTQY
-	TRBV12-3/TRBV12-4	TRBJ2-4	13	ASSSPTVAKNIQY
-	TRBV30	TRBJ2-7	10	AATRETYEQY
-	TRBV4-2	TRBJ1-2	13	ASSQLVEGVYGYT
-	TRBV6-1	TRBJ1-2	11	ASSPTRTYGYT
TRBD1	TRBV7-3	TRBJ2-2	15	ASSRDRVESKTGELF
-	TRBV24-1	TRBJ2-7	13	ATSDPREVTYEQY
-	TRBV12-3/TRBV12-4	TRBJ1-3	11	ASLDASGNTIY
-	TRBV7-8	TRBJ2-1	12	ASRAPGEKNEQF
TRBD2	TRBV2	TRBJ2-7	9	AGGEKYEQY